These 27 T cell receptor beta chains came from one sample sequenced in a study of spatial heterogeneity in lung cancer (dated by TCRdb to the late 2010s). According to the study, the label for this sample's time point signals: sample taken at primary tumor resection. Without any cell sorting, TCR sequencing was performed on whole RNA extracted either from tumor and nontumor lung tissue or from cryopreserved PBMC samples. The method was 5' RACE. TCRdb records NextSeq 500 as the sequencer. Using fastp trimming at Q25 and MiXCR clonotype assembly, TCRdb reanalyzed the public sequencing data and kept in-frame beta chains. Here each entry gathers all rows of one CDR3 protein and keeps the most common genes and DNA. The sample records more than 75,000 distinct CDR3 sequences, over 10% of which are singletons. The ten most abundant clones make up about 4.6% of the sample. The material sequenced was PBMCs, taken at surgery. The source is a male donor with early-stage non-small cell lung cancer.

The V and J genes are TRBV2 and TRBJ1-2; D perhaps matches TRBD1 (5 bases). The V end lost 3 bases, the J end lost 0 bases, and 11 bases lay between the germline ends. Germline V gene lookup returns CDR1 SNHLY and CDR2 FYNNEI. This CDR3 contains 15 residues. As DNA, the CDR3 is TGTGCCAGCAGTGAGGGGGACCCTTCTAACTATGGCTACACCTTC. Its translation is CASSEGDPSNYGYTF.

There are a few counts of this clonotype. V is TRBV15 and J is TRBJ2-1, with D maybe TRBD2 (6 bases). The germline V gene has CDR1 LNHNV and CDR2 YYDKDF (reference sequence). V shed 8 bases and J shed 4 bases, with 15 bases lying between them. This CDR3 has 14 amino acids. CDR3: CATVSGTLYNEQFF. DNA for the CDR3: TGTGCCACCGTATCCGGGACTTTATACAATGAGCAGTTCTTC.

The chain has TRBV4-1 and TRBJ2-3, with 10 positions matching TRBD2. The CDR3 totals 17 residues. Trimming took 0 bases from V and 2 from J; bases not matched to a gene: 5. Germline CDR1 reads MGHRA; CDR2 reads YSYEKL. The CDR3 nucleotides are TGCGCCAGCAGCCAAGAGGGCGGACTAGCGGTCACAGATACGCAGTATTTT. This sequence encodes CASSQEGGLAVTDTQYF.

The chain couples TRBV5-1 to TRBJ1-4, with TRBD1 as a possible D gene (5 bases). The CDR3 consists of 16 residues. The V gene's germline CDR1 is SGHRS and CDR2 YFSETQ. The V and J ends lost 0 bases and 0 bases respectively, with 9 bases between them. The CDR3 DNA follows: TGCGCCAGCAGCTTGGAGGGGATTGCAACTAATGAAAAACTGTTTTTT. Translated, it gives CASSLEGIATNEKLFF. The whole variable domain, filled in from reference TRBV5-1 and TRBJ1-4, reads KAGVTQTPRYLIKTRGQQVTLSCSPISGHRSVSWYQQTPGQGLQFLFEYFSETQRNKGNFPGRFSGRQFSNSRSEMNVSTLELGDSALYLCASSLEGIATNEKLFFGSGTQLSVL.

DNA of the CDR3: TGTGCCAGCTCACCTCCGGCTAGCGGGAGTCCAGGCGGGGAGCTGTTTTTT. Encoded protein: CASSPPASGSPGGELFF. The chain has TRBV18 and TRBJ2-2; 10 bases fit TRBD2. The CDR3 has 17 residues. With V trimmed by 3 bases and J by 7 bases, 11 bases remained unmatched. Germline CDR1 KGHSH, CDR2 LQKENI.

In its sample, this clonotype was seen a few times. The genes are TRBV7-2 and TRBJ2-1, with 16 nucleotides matching TRBD2. The length of the CDR3 is 17 residues. V trimming: 5 bases; J trimming: 7 bases; junction bases outside the gene matches: 8. The germline CDR1 and CDR2 sequences are SGHTA and FQGNSA. The CDR3 here is CASSTGTSGRGGNEQFF. The DNA of the CDR3 is TGTGCCAGCAGCACCGGGACTAGCGGGAGGGGGGGTAATGAGCAGTTCTTC.

The chain couples TRBV27 to TRBJ1-2, with D possibly being TRBD1 (5 bases). Looked up from germline, CDR1 is MNHEY and CDR2 is SMNVEV (reference sequence). The CDR3 is made up of 16 amino acids. V was clipped by 5 bases and J by 3 bases, with 19 bases between them. This CDR3 is CASSPLRARGDYGYTF. DNA for the CDR3: TGTGCCAGCAGTCCTCTCCGGGCCCGGGGGGACTATGGCTACACCTTC.

This clonotype was detected ten times or more. The V and J genes are TRBV2 and TRBJ2-5; weak D call: TRBD2 (5 bases). Germline V gives CDR1 SNHLY, CDR2 FYNNEI. V was pared by 2 bases and J by 5 bases, with 15 bases between. The CDR3 has 15 residues. The CDR3 reads CASSESGLEWETQYF. The CDR3 bases are TGTGCCAGCAGTGAATCAGGACTCGAGTGGGAGACCCAGTACTTC.

Only a few counts were recorded for this clonotype. The chain uses TRBV13 and TRBJ1-3; D not certain. This CDR3 comprises 15 residues. With 0 bases removed from V and 0 bases from J, the gap between germline ends came to 6 bases. In germline, CDR1 is PRHDT, CDR2 FYEKMQ (reference sequence). The CDR3 sequence is CASSLGGFSGNTIYF. The CDR3 DNA sequence: TGTGCCAGCAGCTTAGGGGGGTTCTCTGGAAACACCATATATTTT.

The V gene is TRBV6-1, the J gene TRBJ1-5; 9 bases match TRBD1. The V and J ends lost 6 bases and 0 bases, in that order; junction bases with no gene match: 15. Per germline, CDR1 MNHNS and CDR2 SASEGT. CDR3 length equals 19 residues. CDR3 loop: CASSDHLQGATTSNQPQHF. CDR3 coding DNA: TGTGCCAGCAGCGACCACTTACAGGGGGCCACGACTAGCAATCAGCCCCAGCATTTT.

This rearrangement joins TRBV7-8 to TRBJ1-4; possibly TRBD1 for D (6 bases). The CDR3 is 17 amino acids. V dropped 5 bases and J dropped 6 bases, with 22 bases sitting between them. CDR1 and CDR2 from the germline V gene are SGHVS and FQNEAQ. CDR3 in amino acids: CASSQRVVGGNDEKLFF. The CDR3 DNA reads as TGTGCCAGCAGCCAAAGGGTTGTAGGGGGGAACGATGAAAAACTGTTTTTT.

The rearrangement joins TRBV19 to TRBJ2-7; possible D gene TRBD2, 6 bases. CDR1 is LNHDA, CDR2 SQIVND, per germline (reference sequence). The CDR3 sequence is 13 residues long. Trimming took 5 bases from V and 3 from J, leaving 11 bases between them. The chain's CDR3 is CASSFGTGYEQYF. CDR3 in DNA: TGTGCCAGTAGTTTCGGGACTGGCTACGAGCAGTACTTC.

This clonotype was counted ten times or more. The chain couples TRBV29-1 to TRBJ1-1; 7 nucleotides match TRBD1. V shed 7 bases and J 6 bases; nucleotides not matched to a gene: 2. The length of the CDR3 is 10 residues. The germline CDR1 and CDR2 sequences are SQVTM and ANQGSEA. The CDR3 spells CSGQGAEAFF. The CDR3 DNA is TGCAGCGGCCAGGGGGCTGAAGCTTTCTTT.

This CDR3 is CASSALDGTLTGELFF. CDR3 in DNA: TGTGCCAGCAGTGCTTTGGACGGAACGCTCACCGGGGAGCTGTTTTTT. This chain connects TRBV6-1 to TRBJ2-2; D not certain. There are 16 residues in the CDR3. Trimming took off 4 bases at V and 4 bases at J, with 16 bases between the two ends. The germline gives CDR1 MNHNS, CDR2 SASEGT.

The gene calls are TRBV11-2 and TRBJ2-5, with D perhaps TRBD1 or TRBD2 (5 bases each). The CDR3 runs 17 residues. V lost 4 bases to trimming and J lost 2 bases, with 20 bases between them. The V gene's germline CDR1 is SGHAT and CDR2 FQNNGV. For the CDR3, the DNA is TGTGCCAGCAGCTCCCTCGGGGACCTCTTTAGGCAAGAGACCCAGTACTTC. Amino acid sequence: CASSSLGDLFRQETQYF.

The rearrangement joins TRBV27 to TRBJ2-5, with D perhaps being TRBD1 or TRBD2 (5 bases each). The CDR3 runs 13 residues. V was shortened by 7 bases and J by 2 bases, with 11 bases between the two germline ends. Germline V gene lookup returns CDR1 MNHEY and CDR2 SMNVEV (reference sequence). CDR3 protein: CASNRDGQETQYF. The CDR3 DNA follows: TGTGCCAGCAACCGGGACGGACAAGAGACCCAGTACTTC.

V is TRBV2 and J is TRBJ2-1, with 11 bases lining up with TRBD2. The CDR3 has 14 residues. V lost 2 bases, J lost 11 bases, and 5 bases stayed unmatched. Germline V gene data show CDR1 as SNHLY and CDR2 as FYNNEI. The CDR3 nucleotides are TGTGCCAGCAGTGAACGGACTAGCGGGTACAAGCAGTTCTTC. The encoded protein is CASSERTSGYKQFF.

This clonotype was seen only a few times. The J gene is TRBJ1-6, the V gene TRBV29-1; 7 bases line up with TRBD1. Germline loops: CDR1 SQVTM, CDR2 ANQGSEA. The V gene end was trimmed by 7 bases and the J gene end by 6 bases; junction bases not matched to a gene: 6. This CDR3 comprises 13 residues. In DNA form, the CDR3 reads TGCAGCGATTTTACAGGGGCTAATTCACCCCTCCACTTT. Its translation: CSDFTGANSPLHF.

The chain couples TRBV9 to TRBJ2-2; TRBD2 agrees at 10 bases. V dropped 0 bases and J dropped 1; count of bases not matched to a gene: 0. The CDR3 has 16 residues. Germline V gene sequence: CDR1 SGDLS, CDR2 YYNGEE. This CDR3 reads CASSVERGGNTGELFF. The CDR3, as DNA: TGTGCCAGCAGCGTAGAGCGGGGGGGGAACACCGGGGAGCTGTTTTTT.

This clonotype was seen only a few times. This chain uses TRBV10-3 with TRBJ2-5; a possible D gene is TRBD1 (6 bases). The CDR3 has 12 amino acids. Trimming cost V 6 bases and J 2 bases, with 7 bases left between them. The germline V gene encodes CDR1 ENHRY and CDR2 SYGVKD. The CDR3 DNA follows: TGTGCCATCAGGGACAGACAAGAGACCCAGTACTTC. Protein sequence: CAIRDRQETQYF.

The rearrangement uses TRBV5-1 and TRBJ1-1, with 8 nucleotides matching TRBD1. J was trimmed by 3 bases and V by 2 bases; bases with no gene match: 3. CDR1 and CDR2 (germline): SGHRS, YFSETQ. This CDR3 has 14 residues. CDR3 sequence: CASSFQGADTEAFF. In DNA, the CDR3 is TGCGCCAGCAGCTTCCAGGGGGCGGACACTGAAGCTTTCTTT.

In its sample, this clonotype was seen a few times. The chain couples TRBV5-1 to TRBJ2-1; D perhaps matches TRBD2 (5 bases). V lost 2 bases, J lost 5 bases, and 11 bases lay in between. Per the germline V gene, CDR1 is SGHRS and CDR2 is YFSETQ. The CDR3 sequence is 14 residues long. The CDR3 DNA follows: TGCGCCAGCAGCTTCTACGGGGAAAACAATGAGCAGTTCTTC. It encodes CASSFYGENNEQFF.

This clonotype was recorded at least ten times. The V and J genes are TRBV5-1 and TRBJ2-7; 12 bases line up with TRBD2. Germline CDR1 and CDR2: SGHRS and YFSETQ. J gave up 5 bases and V 4 bases, and 7 bases lay outside the gene matches. This CDR3 spans 15 amino acids. CDR3 coding DNA: TGCGCCAGCAGCCCAGGACTAGCGGGACCTAACGAGCAGTACTTC. This translates into CASSPGLAGPNEQYF.

This clonotype was observed a single time. The CDR3 nucleotides are TGTGCCAGCAGTCTCTCGACTAGCGGGATTGGAGATACGCAGTATTTT. Translated: CASSLSTSGIGDTQYF. The V and J genes are TRBV6-2 or TRBV6-3 and TRBJ2-3; 11 bases map to TRBD2. V was pared by 5 bases and J by 5 bases, with 9 bases of the junction left unmatched. CDR3 length: 16 residues. The germline V gene has CDR1 MNHEY and CDR2 SVGEGT.

The chain carries TRBV7-2 and TRBJ2-2, with 9 positions matching TRBD2. Germline CDR1 reads SGHTA; CDR2 reads FQGNSA. The CDR3 length is 15 residues. V shed 5 bases, J shed 4 bases, and the junction held 5 bases outside the gene matches. Written as DNA, the CDR3 is TGTGCCAGCAGCGGTAGCGGGAGCTCCACCGGGGAGCTGTTTTTT. This gives the protein CASSGSGSSTGELFF.

The genes are TRBV7-6 and TRBJ1-4, with TRBD1 matching over 8 bases. The CDR3 is 13 residues long. The ends lost 5 bases at V and 8 bases at J; junction bases unmatched: 4. Germline CDR1 and CDR2: SGHVS and FNYEAQ. In DNA, the CDR3 is TGTGCCAGCAGCCGGGGACAGGAGGAAAAACTGTTTTTT. It is translated as CASSRGQEEKLFF.

CDR3 sequence reads: CASSQGARTYNEQFF. The CDR3 bases are TGCGCCAGCAGTCAGGGGGCGCGGACCTACAATGAGCAGTTCTTC. The rearrangement uses TRBV23-1 and TRBJ2-1; TRBD1 might be the D (6 bases). TRBV23-1 is an open reading frame whose function is uncertain. Trimming took 3 bases from V and 2 from J, leaving 11 bases between them. The CDR3 extends over 15 amino acids.